This paragraph covers one T cell receptor (beta chain) sequence. Profiling relied on immunoSEQ multiplex PCR, and the TCRdb table lists in-frame clones only, not all of them. The sample contains 40,000 to 50,000 clones, around 94% of which appear only once. The record originates from a study of control samples from healthy donors and cancer patients. The clonotype comes from a man in his fifties or sixties in good health. What was sequenced was blood.

CDR3 nucleotides: TGTGCCAGCTCACCGGACAGTTTAGGGACCCAGTACTTC. This sequence encodes CASSPDSLGTQYF. This sequence joins TRBV18 and TRBJ2-5; perhaps TRBD1 as D (6 bases). The CDR3 is 13 residues long. V dropped 3 bases and J dropped 7 bases, with 12 bases sitting between them. CDR1 is KGHSH, CDR2 LQKENI, per germline.